This T cell receptor (beta chain) was profiled in a study of T-cell reconstitution after alpha-beta-depleted transplantation in children. This CDR3 region has 17 residues. Looked up from germline, CDR1 is MNHEY and CDR2 is SVGAGI. V was pared by 2 bases and J by 6 bases, with 19 bases between. This clonotype was seen ten or more times. The TCRbeta library was prepared with unique molecular identifiers. TCRdb analysed the PCR reads with MiXCR anew, one entry per CDR3 protein. The repertoire consists of about 110,000 distinct CDR3 sequences, with about 9.3% occurring once and the leading ten covering approximately 7.9%.

The clonotype was recovered from a human donor who donated a stem cell graft to a child with acute lymphoblastic leukemia. This chain connects TRBV6-5 to TRBJ2-2; perhaps D is TRBD1 or TRBD2 (5 bases each). The source material was PBMCs from the stem cell graft donor, sampled from the stem cell graft. CDR3 residues: CASSYPRGLSLPGELFF. The CDR3, as DNA: TGTGCCAGCAGTTACCCGAGGGGTTTGAGCCTACCCGGGGAGCTGTTTTTT.